This T cell receptor (beta chain) was recorded in a study of shared clonotypes between healthy human individuals. About this clone: What it binds is not known.

Whole-study findings and limits: Among donors, sharing of clonotypes was expected to be affected by sequencing depth.

Germline values: CDR1 SGDLS, CDR2 YYNGEE. The germline V and J ends were trimmed by 3 bases and 7 bases, with 11 bases remaining between them. The length of the CDR3 is 13 residues. Terminally differentiated effector memory CD45RA+ cells were left out of the naive CD8 fraction, which was CD45RO-negative and positively selected for CCR7. Here immunoSEQ multiplex PCR was the method, and the copy in TCRdb shows in-frame clones only, minus some. The data contain millions of clones, approximately 95% of them seen just once; the ten biggest clones take up roughly 1.1%. The TCR originated in a man between 18 and 35 years old in good health. The chain recombines TRBV9 with TRBJ1-5, with D uncertain. Material for sequencing was naive CD8+ T cells sorted from blood. The CDR3 loop reads CASSESSGQPQHF. In DNA form, the CDR3 reads TGTGCCAGCAGCGAAAGTTCGGGCCAGCCCCAGCATTTT. Looking up the rest from reference TRBV9 and TRBJ1-5 gives the full variable domain: DSGVTQTPKHLITATGQRVTLRCSPRSGDLSVYWYQQSLDQGLQFLIQYYNGEERAKGNILERFSAQQFPDLHSELNLSSLELGDSALYFCASSESSGQPQHFGDGTRLSIL.